A selection of T cell receptor beta chains follows, all from one sample in a study of vaccination and CD4 T cells after COVID-19. TCRdb used MiXCR to reprocess the PCR reads, holding one entry per CDR3 protein. The table includes about 14,000 distinct CDR3 sequences, 55% detected once. Their recognized antigens are unknown. The sample consisted of CD4+ T cells from blood, cultured in vitro. The source is a human donor who had recovered from COVID-19. CDR3s include the opening cysteine and the closing phenylalanine or tryptophan. D genes are given only for firm matches. Clone size appears in some rows only: once, few, many, or a class for an expanded clone.

TRBV25-1	TRBJ2-5	few	.	CASSDPYNGQETQYF	TGTGCCAGCAGTGATCCATACAACGGCCAAGAGACCCAGTACTTC
TRBV2	TRBJ2-7	.	TRBD2	CASSEERELTYEQYF	TGTGCCAGCAGCGAGGAGCGGGAACTAACCTACGAGCAGTACTTC
TRBV20-1	TRBJ2-7	.	TRBD2	CSASRIAGPQRGYEQYF	TGCAGTGCTAGTAGGATAGCGGGCCCTCAGAGGGGATACGAGCAGTACTTC
TRBV12-3/TRBV12-4	TRBJ2-5	.	.	CASSSYRVKETQYF	TGTGCCAGCAGTTCCTACAGGGTAAAGGAGACCCAGTACTTC
TRBV6-1	TRBJ1-3	.	.	CASSRGGPGNTIYF	TGTGCCAGCTCACGAGGGGGTCCTGGAAACACCATATATTTT
TRBV12-3/TRBV12-4	TRBJ2-7	.	TRBD1	CASSPGQREGYEQYF	TGTGCCAGCAGCCCGGGACAGCGTGAGGGGTACGAGCAGTACTTC
TRBV2	TRBJ2-3	medium-sized	.	CASCSQGFTDTQYF	TGTGCCAGTTGTTCACAGGGTTTCACAGATACGCAGTATTTT
TRBV7-8	TRBJ1-3	few	.	CASSRRGSGNTIYF	TGTGCCAGCAGCCGGCGGGGCTCTGGAAACACCATATATTTT
TRBV6-2/TRBV6-3	TRBJ2-1	.	TRBD2	CASSHEIAGSNEQFF	TGTGCCAGCAGCCATGAGATAGCGGGATCCAATGAGCAGTTCTTC
TRBV18	TRBJ1-1	.	.	CASSHGSDTEAFF	TGTGCCAGCTCTCACGGGAGCGACACTGAAGCTTTCTTT
TRBV20-1	TRBJ1-6	few	TRBD1	CSARWTGIKSPLHF	TGCAGTGCTAGATGGACAGGGATAAAATCACCCCTCCACTTT
TRBV7-3	TRBJ2-6	few	TRBD2	CASSLSAGAGANVLTF	TGTGCCAGCAGCTTATCGGCGGGAGCTGGGGCCAACGTCCTGACTTTC
TRBV28	TRBJ2-2	.	.	CASSLGGVSGELFF	TGTGCCAGCAGTTTAGGGGGCGTATCCGGGGAGCTGTTTTTT
TRBV7-8	TRBJ1-4	.	.	CASSRADTENEKLFF	TGTGCCAGCAGCAGAGCGGATACGGAGAATGAAAAACTGTTTTTT
TRBV28	TRBJ2-7	few	TRBD2	CASRALLAGHHYEQYF	TGTGCCAGCAGGGCCCTACTAGCGGGACACCACTACGAGCAGTACTTC
TRBV6-1	TRBJ2-5	.	.	CASSTGLRETQYF	TGTGCCAGCAGTACCGGTCTCAGGGAGACCCAGTACTTC
TRBV6-5	TRBJ1-2	few	.	CASSYSTASGPEGYTF	TGTGCCAGCAGTTACTCGACAGCTTCGGGGCCGGAGGGCTACACCTTC
TRBV19	TRBJ1-5	.	.	CASSIDQGWQGLNQPQHF	TGTGCCAGTAGTATAGATCAGGGTTGGCAGGGGCTTAATCAGCCCCAGCATTTT
TRBV20-1	TRBJ1-6	.	.	CSARPGGVESPLHF	TGCAGTGCTAGACCCGGCGGGGTAGAGTCACCCCTCCACTTT
TRBV19	TRBJ2-7	.	.	CASSDPRGQPLFYEQYF	TGTGCCAGTAGCGACCCACGAGGACAACCTTTATTCTACGAGCAGTACTTC
TRBV6-5	TRBJ1-2	few	TRBD1	CASSSDRGHGYTF	TGTGCCAGCAGTTCCGACAGGGGGCATGGCTACACCTTC
TRBV20-1	TRBJ2-7	once	.	CSARDYNEQYF	TGCAGTGCTAGAGACTATAACGAGCAGTACTTC
TRBV6-1	TRBJ1-6	.	TRBD1	CASRVPQGVSSPLHF	TGTGCCAGCAGGGTACCACAGGGGGTCAGTTCACCCCTCCACTTT
TRBV12-3/TRBV12-4	TRBJ1-5	few	TRBD1	CASSLLSGGQPQHF	TGTGCCAGCAGTTTATTATCAGGGGGTCAGCCCCAGCATTTT
TRBV30	TRBJ2-3	.	TRBD2	CAWSVLGRSADTQYF	TGTGCCTGGAGTGTACTCGGGAGGTCTGCAGATACGCAGTATTTT
TRBV19	TRBJ1-2	.	.	CASSIQRGFDYGYTF	TGTGCCAGTAGTATACAAAGGGGTTTCGACTATGGCTACACCTTC
TRBV24-1	TRBJ2-7	once	.	CATSDQTSSRQYEQYF	TGTGCCACCAGTGATCAAACTAGCTCTCGTCAGTACGAGCAGTACTTC
TRBV24-1	TRBJ2-2	.	.	CATSSGINTGELFF	TGTGCCACCAGTTCAGGGATCAACACCGGGGAGCTGTTTTTT
TRBV20-1	TRBJ1-5	.	TRBD1	CSAATGGKDQPQHF	TGCAGTGCAGCGACAGGGGGCAAGGATCAGCCCCAGCATTTT
TRBV20-1	TRBJ1-4	few	.	CSARSGQPNEKLFF	TGCAGTGCTAGAAGTGGTCAGCCTAATGAAAAACTGTTTTTT
TRBV7-9	TRBJ2-1	.	TRBD2	CASSLSGLAGNEQFF	TGTGCCAGCAGTCTCTCGGGACTAGCGGGCAATGAGCAGTTCTTC
TRBV5-1	TRBJ1-6	.	.	CASSLAGRSPLHF	TGCGCCAGCAGCTTGGCAGGTCGTTCACCCCTCCACTTT
TRBV5-6	TRBJ2-7	few	.	CASSPRQLYEQYF	TGTGCCAGCAGTCCGAGACAGCTCTACGAGCAGTACTTC
TRBV7-2	TRBJ2-3	.	.	CASSLDTDTQYF	TGTGCCAGCAGCTTAGACACAGATACGCAGTATTTT
TRBV2	TRBJ2-7	.	TRBD1	CASSPGTGAEQYF	TGTGCCAGCAGTCCCGGGACAGGGGCCGAGCAGTACTTC
TRBV24-1	TRBJ2-3	few	.	CATSETGTQSTDTQYF	TGTGCCACCAGTGAAACCGGGACTCAGAGCACAGATACGCAGTATTTT
TRBV27	TRBJ1-6	.	.	CASTRVGCSVNSPLHF	TGTGCCAGCACTCGAGTGGGGTGCAGCGTGAATTCACCCCTCCACTTT
TRBV20-1	TRBJ2-4	.	.	CSARETSRNIQYF	TGCAGTGCTAGAGAGACATCGAGGAACATTCAGTACTTC
TRBV19	TRBJ1-5	.	.	CASSGSLNQPQHF	TGTGCCAGTAGCGGATCTCTGAATCAGCCCCAGCATTTT
TRBV18	TRBJ1-2	.	TRBD1	CASSPPPGQNYGYTF	TGTGCCAGCTCACCACCTCCGGGACAGAACTATGGCTACACCTTC
TRBV20-1	TRBJ1-6	.	TRBD1	CSSSPPTGANNSPLHF	TGCAGCTCCTCTCCTCCCACAGGGGCCAACAATTCACCCCTCCACTTT
TRBV20-1	TRBJ2-7	.	.	CSAEPSLATYEQYF	TGCAGTGCGGAACCCAGTCTAGCGACCTACGAGCAGTACTTC
TRBV12-3/TRBV12-4	TRBJ1-6	.	.	CASTLRGLGSNSPLHF	TGTGCCAGCACACTGAGGGGTTTGGGGTCTAATTCACCCCTCCACTTT
TRBV5-6	TRBJ2-7	.	.	CASHTEEYLDRPDQYF	TGTGCCAGCCACACAGAGGAGTATTTGGATCGGCCCGATCAGTACTTC
TRBV28	TRBJ1-2	.	TRBD1	CASSSAGGAGYTF	TGTGCCAGCAGCAGCGCAGGGGGCGCTGGCTACACCTTC
TRBV12-3/TRBV12-4	TRBJ2-7	.	TRBD2	CASSLYSGNHPYEQYF	TGTGCCAGCAGTTTATATAGCGGGAACCACCCCTACGAGCAGTACTTC
TRBV10-3	TRBJ1-2	.	.	CAISDAASNYGYTF	TGTGCCATCAGTGACGCGGCCTCTAACTATGGCTACACCTTC
TRBV29-1	TRBJ2-5	few	.	CSVEVYRFGGPETQYF	TGCAGCGTTGAGGTGTACAGATTCGGGGGGCCGGAGACCCAGTACTTC